Included here is one T cell receptor beta chain sequence, with context. The final CDR3 position lacks the conserved phenylalanine or tryptophan, pointing to a likely read error. TCR beta cDNA was made from around 520 ng total RNA with a constant-region primer. It was through three nested multiplex PCR rounds of slightly modified ARM-PCR that TCR beta libraries arose. TRBV1-TRBV30 forward and Cbeta reverse primers drove the first two approximately 10-cycle rounds. One entry per CDR3 protein, called by TCRdb with MiXCR from the multiplex PCR reads. The table records about 330,000 distinct CDR3 sequences, approximately 65% of them present only once. This sample is drawn from a study of tumor-infiltrating lymphocytes in primary liver carcinoma. The V gene's germline CDR1 is MGHRA and CDR2 YSYEKL. The CDR3 runs 17 residues. Both blood RNA, taken from unsorted whole blood, and germline DNA were extracted.

The receptor was isolated from a middle-aged man with primary liver carcinoma and hepatitis B virus infection. Sequenced: peripheral blood. The chain uses TRBV4-1 and TRBJ2-3; D ambiguous. CDR3 sequence reads: CDSSQDRGADSTDTQYL. The CDR3, as DNA: TGCGACAGCAGCCAAGATAGAGGCGCGGACAGCACAGATACGCAGTATCTT.